This passage covers 27 T cell receptor beta chains from one sample sequenced in a study of Ad26.COV2.S vaccination and SARS-CoV-2 variants. The treatment here: around 19 received Ad26.COV2.S at low or high dose, single or two shots; about 5 received placebo; per-sample allocation not given. Sampling was done on day 63 after the first vaccine or placebo injection. Generated by immunoSEQ multiplex PCR, the TCRdb table keeps only in-frame clones and is missing some. The sample yields roughly 380,000 clones, 80% to 90% seen once. Source: peripheral blood, taken in a trial of Ad26.COV2.S vaccine versus placebo. The receptors come from a person between 18 and 60 years old who received the Ad26.COV2.S COVID-19 vaccine or a placebo.

The chain recombines TRBV27 with TRBJ1-5, with unresolved D. The CDR3 is 12 amino acids. Trimming stripped 0 bases from V and 6 bases from J, with 3 bases between. The germline V gene encodes CDR1 MNHEY and CDR2 SMNVEV (reference sequence). The CDR3 nucleotides are TGTGCCAGCAGTTTATCGAGTCAGCCCCAGCATTTT. Translated, it gives CASSLSSQPQHF.

The chain joins TRBV6-2 or TRBV6-3 to TRBJ1-1; TRBD1 matches at 7 bases. Germline-derived CDR1 and CDR2 are MNHEY and SVGEGT. The CDR3 runs 15 residues. The V gene end was trimmed by 5 bases and the J gene end by 4 bases; junction bases not matched to a gene: 10. CDR3 region: CASSTLTGMSTEAFF. For the CDR3, the DNA is TGTGCCAGCAGTACCTTGACAGGGATGAGCACTGAAGCTTTCTTT.

The chain joins TRBV7-9 to TRBJ2-5, with D tentatively TRBD1 (7 bases). The V end was cut by 7 bases, the J end by 5 bases, with 17 bases between. This CDR3 is built from 14 residues. Germline loops: CDR1 SEHNR, CDR2 FQNEAQ (reference sequence). CDR3 sequence: CASNNNRGLETQYF. CDR3 DNA sequence: TGTGCCAGCAACAATAACAGGGGACTGGAGACCCAGTACTTC.

The V call is TRBV27, the J call TRBJ2-1; 12 bases map to TRBD2. CDR3 length equals 14 residues. Germline-derived CDR1 and CDR2 are MNHEY and SMNVEV (reference sequence). J lost 7 bases, V lost 5 bases, and 3 bases had no gene match. CDR3 sequence: CASSILAGGNEQFF. CDR3 DNA: TGTGCCAGCAGTATCCTAGCGGGAGGGAATGAGCAGTTCTTC.

The rearrangement links TRBV3-1 (or the pseudogene TRBV3-2) to TRBJ1-6, with a possible D match to TRBD1 (6 bases). The V gene lost 5 bases and the J gene lost 10 bases, with 18 bases spanning the gap. The CDR3 totals 15 residues. Germline CDR1 is LGHDT and CDR2 is YNNKEL (reference sequence). CDR3 sequence (DNA): TGTGCCAGCAGCGACCCGACAGGTGGTGACTCACCCCTCCACTTT. It codes for CASSDPTGGDSPLHF.

This sequence joins TRBV7-6 and TRBJ2-7; 10 nucleotides match TRBD2. Trimming at V came to 2 bases and at J to 3 bases, leaving 10 bases not matched to a gene. CDR3 length: 17 amino acids. Germline V gives CDR1 SGHVS, CDR2 FNYEAQ. The CDR3 protein is CASSLSSLAGGYYEQYF. CDR3 coding DNA: TGTGCCAGCAGCTTAAGTTCCTTAGCGGGGGGTTACTACGAGCAGTACTTC.

The CDR3 region has the DNA TGTGCCACCAGTCCAGGAGCGGGCTACGAGCAGTACTTC. This codes for CATSPGAGYEQYF. The rearrangement joins TRBV24-1 to TRBJ2-7; possibly TRBD2 for D (6 bases). This CDR3 is 13 amino acids long. Trimming pared 6 bases from V and 3 bases from J, leaving 11 bases between. CDR1 and CDR2 (germline): KGHDR, SFDVKD.

The J gene is TRBJ1-5, the V gene TRBV3-1 (or the pseudogene TRBV3-2); D gene unclear. The V and J ends lost 3 bases and 7 bases respectively, with 13 bases between them. CDR3 size: 14 residues. CDR1 and CDR2 from the germline V gene are LGHDT and YNNKEL (reference sequence). This chain's CDR3 is CASSHGQLSQPQHF. The CDR3 region has the DNA TGTGCCAGCAGCCATGGGCAGTTAAGCCAGCCCCAGCATTTT.

The chain recombines TRBV27 with TRBJ1-6; possible D gene TRBD1, 5 bases. V was pared by 2 bases and J by 11 bases, with 16 bases between. Germline assignment: CDR1 MNHEY and CDR2 SMNVEV (reference sequence). The CDR3 has 15 residues. CDR3: CASSLEGNLGAPLHF. CDR3 bases: TGTGCCAGCAGTTTAGAAGGCAACCTAGGGGCACCCCTCCACTTT.

The rearrangement links TRBV10-3 to TRBJ2-2; D assignment may be TRBD1 or TRBD2 (5 bases each). Trimming cost V 9 bases and J 6 bases, with 23 bases left between them. The germline CDR1 and CDR2 sequences are ENHRY and SYGVKD. The CDR3 covers 16 residues. The CDR3 is CAINPGQNLGAGELFF. Here the CDR3 DNA reads TGTGCCATTAATCCGGGGCAGAATCTGGGGGCCGGGGAGCTGTTTTTT.

This chain uses TRBV29-1 with TRBJ2-1, with D perhaps TRBD1 or TRBD2 (6 bases each). Germline CDR1 is SQVTM and CDR2 is ANQGSEA. The CDR3 consists of 12 residues. V was pared by 3 bases and J by 12 bases, with 15 bases between. The CDR3 sequence: CSVDMRGAGQFF. CDR3 DNA: TGCAGCGTTGACATGAGGGGGGCGGGGCAGTTCTTC.

The V call is TRBV5-6, the J call TRBJ1-6; possibly TRBD1 for D (5 bases). The CDR3 extends over 15 amino acids. Germline V gene lookup returns CDR1 SGHDT and CDR2 YYEEEE. The germline V and J ends were trimmed by 3 bases and 2 bases, with 9 bases remaining between them. CDR3 nucleotide sequence: TGTGCCAGCAGCTACGGGGGAACCTATAATTCACCCCTCCACTTT. Protein sequence: CASSYGGTYNSPLHF.

This rearrangement joins TRBV9 to TRBJ2-5; a weak D match, TRBD1 (7 bases). Germline V gives CDR1 SGDLS, CDR2 YYNGEE. This CDR3 region has 17 residues. The V end was cut by 3 bases, the J end by 2 bases, with 20 bases between. For the CDR3, the DNA is TGTGCCAGCAGCGAGCGACAGGGACTTGGGTGGCAAGAGACCCAGTACTTC. Encoded protein: CASSERQGLGWQETQYF.

J is TRBJ1-2 and V is TRBV7-2; 9 nucleotides line up with TRBD1. The CDR3 extends over 14 amino acids. Germline-derived CDR1 and CDR2 are SGHTA and FQGNSA. The trim removed 2 bases at V and 5 bases at J, leaving 3 bases unmatched. The CDR3 protein is CASSLLGQGYGYTF. Here the CDR3 DNA reads TGTGCCAGCAGCTTACTGGGACAGGGATATGGCTACACCTTC.

This clone appeared a few times. The chain uses TRBV3-1 (or the pseudogene TRBV3-2) and TRBJ1-1; 7 nucleotides line up with TRBD1. This CDR3 contains 14 residues. With V trimmed by 5 bases and J by 0 bases, 3 bases remained unmatched. The germline CDR1 and CDR2 sequences are LGHDT and YNNKEL (reference sequence). The CDR3 protein is CASSDDRVNTEAFF. The CDR3 DNA is TGTGCCAGCAGCGACGACAGGGTGAACACTGAAGCTTTCTTT.

This clone was seen only a few times. The sample contains more than one DNA sequence encoding this CDR3. This chain uses TRBV29-1 with TRBJ1-2; a possible D gene is TRBD1 (6 bases). The germline V gene has CDR1 SQVTM and CDR2 ANQGSEA. V was trimmed by 4 bases and J by 5 bases, leaving 14 bases between them. The CDR3 has 13 amino acids. CDR3 amino acids: CSVVTGSIYGYTF. The CDR3 DNA is TGCAGCGTTGTCACAGGGAGTATTTATGGCTACACCTTC.

This clone was observed once. The J gene is TRBJ1-1, the V gene TRBV28, with D possibly matching TRBD1 (6 bases). Trimming took off 6 bases at V and 6 bases at J, with 11 bases between the two ends. This CDR3 spans 12 amino acids. Germline lookup yields CDR1 MDHEN and CDR2 SYDVKM. The CDR3 sequence is CASRDRYSEAFF. CDR3 nucleotides: TGTGCCAGCAGAGACAGGTATTCTGAAGCTTTCTTT.

The rearrangement links TRBV7-4 to TRBJ2-7; D is uncertain. V lost 5 bases to trimming and J lost 12 bases, with 20 bases between them. The CDR3 length is 13 residues. CDR1 is SGHVT, CDR2 SQSDAQ, per germline. The CDR3 nucleotides read TGTGCCAGCAGCCCCCGTGATACTACGGATTGGTACTTC. This encodes CASSPRDTTDWYF.

The CDR3 reads CASSFPTGELFF. CDR3 nucleotide sequence: TGTGCCAGCAGTTTCCCCACCGGGGAGCTGTTTTTT. The chain links TRBV28 to TRBJ2-2; D uncertain. Trimming took 3 bases from V and 4 from J, leaving 3 bases between them. CDR1 is MDHEN and CDR2 is SYDVKM in the germline V gene. This CDR3 is built from 12 residues.

This sequence joins TRBV29-1 and TRBJ2-3; 8 nucleotides match TRBD1. Germline V gives CDR1 SQVTM, CDR2 ANQGSEA. V was clipped by 7 bases and J by 0 bases; unmatched bases: 3. CDR3 length equals 13 residues. CDR3: CSARQGSTDTQYF. CDR3 bases: TGCAGCGCACGACAGGGGAGCACAGATACGCAGTATTTT.

Turning to this clone: One end of the junction varies from germline; a read error may be responsible. V is TRBV18 and J is TRBJ1-1, with D tentatively TRBD1 (5 bases). Germline lookup yields CDR1 KGHSH and CDR2 LQKENI. The CDR3 sequence is 15 residues long. Here the CDR3 reads CASSPRQLSDTEAFF. The CDR3 coding sequence is TGTGCCAGCTCGCCACGACAGTTGTCGGACACTGAAGCTTTCTTT.

This clone appeared once. V and J are TRBV7-2 and TRBJ1-1; D is uncertain. This CDR3 is built from 13 residues. Germline V gene sequence: CDR1 SGHTA, CDR2 FQGNSA. Between the trimmed V and J ends, which lost 5 bases and 1 base, there was a span of 8 bases. The CDR3 is CASSRSRNTEAFF. The CDR3 nucleotides are TGTGCCAGCAGCCGATCAAGGAACACTGAAGCTTTCTTT.

The rearrangement uses TRBV5-5 and TRBJ1-4; possible D gene TRBD1, 6 bases. This CDR3 is 14 amino acids long. Germline V gene data show CDR1 as SGHKS and CDR2 as YYEKEE (reference sequence). Trimming removed 6 bases at V and 5 bases at J, with 14 bases between. The CDR3 loop is CASTRGPGNEKLFF. CDR3 DNA sequence: TGTGCCAGCACCCGGGGGCCAGGAAATGAAAAACTGTTTTTT.

This chain uses TRBV14 with TRBJ2-6, with 8 bases aligning to TRBD1. This CDR3 region has 18 residues. With V trimmed by 3 bases and J by 0 bases, 7 bases remained unmatched. CDR1 and CDR2 (germline): SGHDN, FVKESK. This chain's CDR3 is CASSHLWDRPSGANVLTF. The CDR3 region has the DNA TGTGCCAGCAGCCACCTCTGGGACAGGCCCTCTGGGGCCAACGTCCTGACTTTC. The full variable domain, in which reference TRBV14 and TRBJ2-6 provide the parts outside the CDR3, is EAGVTQFPSHSVIEKGQTVTLRCDPISGHDNLYWYRRVMGKEIKFLLHFVKESKQDESGMPNNRFLAERTGGTYSTLKVQPAELEDSGVYFCASSHLWDRPSGANVLTFGAGSRLTVL.

This chain links TRBV5-8 with TRBJ2-7; 11 nucleotides line up with TRBD2. The CDR3 spans 16 residues. With 4 bases clipped from V and 5 bases from J, the junction kept 11 bases outside the gene matches. In germline, CDR1 is SGHTS, CDR2 YDEGEE. The CDR3: CASSIRSGTSGDEQYF. In nucleotides, the CDR3 is TGTGCCAGCAGCATCCGCAGTGGGACTAGCGGCGACGAGCAGTACTTC.

This sequence joins TRBV4-3 and TRBJ1-5, with TRBD1 identical over 7 bases. This CDR3 contains 15 residues. Germline CDR1 and CDR2: LGHNA and YSLEER. Trimming took 2 bases from V and 7 from J; bases not matched to a gene: 8. The CDR3 spells CASSQSRQGYQPQHF. CDR3 nucleotides: TGCGCCAGCAGCCAATCCAGACAGGGTTACCAGCCCCAGCATTTT.

Ten or more counts support this clone. The CDR3 sequence is CASLGRGWTRAFF. In DNA, the CDR3 is TGTGCCAGCCTGGGGAGGGGTTGGACCCGAGCTTTCTTT. The chain carries TRBV2 and TRBJ1-1; a weak D match, TRBD1 (5 bases). This CDR3 is 13 amino acids long. Trimming took off 8 bases at V and 10 bases at J, with 20 bases between the two ends. CDR1 and CDR2 (germline): SNHLY, FYNNEI.